This T cell receptor beta chain was documented in a study of blood T cell repertoires in COVID-19. Study details: From the United States, Italy and Spain came samples of acute and convalescent COVID-19.

The CDR3 has 14 amino acids. Trimming removed 5 bases at V and 7 bases at J, with 18 bases between. The germline gives CDR1 SGHRS, CDR2 YFSETQ. A Seattle source enrolled patients during active infection and followed them longitudinally. Data came from immunoSEQ multiplex PCR; TCRdb stores just in-frame clones and leaves some out. The sample yields more than 150,000 clones, 81% seen once. There are many counts of this clone. This chain uses TRBV5-1 with TRBJ2-5; TRBD1 is a possible D gene (7 bases). The origin of this receptor is a woman of 80 years or more with COVID-19, enrolled during active disease. Sequencing was done on a sample of peripheral blood. The CDR3 spells CASSDRAAEGTQYF. The DNA for the CDR3 is TGCGCCAGCAGTGACAGGGCCGCGGAGGGGACCCAGTACTTC.